The 24 T cell receptor beta chains below were found in one sample sequenced in a study of shared clonotypes between healthy human individuals. Assay used: immunoSEQ multiplex PCR; TCRdb lists only in-frame clones, some missing. The sample lists approximately 980,000 clones; 76% were seen once. Input material: memory CD4+ T cells sorted from blood. This sample's subset: CD45RA-negative fraction. These receptor sequences come from a man aged 18 to 35 in good health.

The V and J genes are TRBV7-2 and TRBJ2-3, with a tentative D call TRBD1 (6 bases). V dropped 5 bases and J dropped 3 bases, with 15 bases sitting between them. The CDR3 is 15 amino acids. Germline CDR1 SGHTA, CDR2 FQGNSA. CDR3 DNA: TGTGCCAGCAGCCCTGCCCGTAGGGGGACAGATACGCAGTATTTT. Translation gives CASSPARRGTDTQYF.

For this clone: Other DNA sequences in this sample translate to the same CDR3. The rearrangement uses TRBV27 and TRBJ1-4, with D perhaps matching TRBD1 (6 bases). Germline V gene sequence: CDR1 MNHEY, CDR2 SMNVEV (reference sequence). Trimming shortened V by 3 bases and J by 5 bases, and 10 bases separated the two germline ends. This CDR3 comprises 14 residues. The CDR3 sequence: CASSLGGQNEKLFF. DNA for the CDR3: TGTGCCAGCAGTTTGGGGGGGCAGAATGAAAAACTGTTTTTT. Complete variable domain (other parts from reference TRBV27 and TRBJ1-4): EAQVTQNPRYLITVTGKKLTVTCSQNMNHEYMSWYRQDPGLGLRQIYYSMNVEVTDKGDVPEGYKVSRKEKRNFPLILESPSPNQTSLYFCASSLGGQNEKLFFGSGTQLSVL.

V is TRBV11-2 and J is TRBJ1-1, with 10 bases lining up with TRBD1. CDR1 is SGHAT, CDR2 FQNNGV, per germline. The V gene end was trimmed by 5 bases and the J gene end by 4 bases; junction bases not matched to a gene: 4. CDR3 length: 14 amino acids. As DNA, the CDR3 is TGTGCCAGCAGCCCGCGGACAGGGGGCACTGAAGCTTTCTTT. It yields the protein CASSPRTGGTEAFF.

This chain links TRBV27 with TRBJ1-4; the D is unclear. Trimming removed 8 bases from V and 1 base from J, with 5 bases in between. In germline, CDR1 is MNHEY, CDR2 SMNVEV (reference sequence). The CDR3 is 12 residues long. In nucleotides, the CDR3 is TGTGCCAGCGGAAGAACTAATGAAAAACTGTTTTTT. It is translated as CASGRTNEKLFF.

This clone was picked up a small number of times. The chain links TRBV10-3 to TRBJ1-5, with D unclear. This CDR3 is 13 amino acids long. V was trimmed by 10 bases and J by 5 bases, leaving 15 bases between them. CDR1 ENHRY and CDR2 SYGVKD come from the germline V gene. The DNA for the CDR3 is TGTGCCACCTTAGACGCATTTCATCAGCCCCAGCATTTT. Translation gives CATLDAFHQPQHF.

This chain links TRBV9 with TRBJ1-3, with D unresolved. CDR1 and CDR2 (germline): SGDLS, YYNGEE. The CDR3 covers 12 residues. V was trimmed by 3 bases and J by 7 bases, leaving 8 bases between them. As DNA, the CDR3 is TGTGCCAGCAGCGACCTCTACAACACCATATATTTT. Amino acid sequence: CASSDLYNTIYF. Using reference TRBV9 and TRBJ1-3 for the parts outside the CDR3, the full variable domain is DSGVTQTPKHLITATGQRVTLRCSPRSGDLSVYWYQQSLDQGLQFLIQYYNGEERAKGNILERFSAQQFPDLHSELNLSSLELGDSALYFCASSDLYNTIYFGEGSWLTVV.

V usage is TRBV5-1 and J usage is TRBJ1-2, with TRBD1 as a possible D gene (6 bases). V lost 5 bases and J 5 bases, leaving 10 bases between the germline ends. Germline V CDR1 and CDR2: SGHRS, YFSETQ. The CDR3 has 12 amino acids. CDR3 protein: CASRMDSYGYTF. The CDR3 DNA reads TGCGCCAGCAGAATGGACAGTTATGGCTACACCTTC. Variable domain in full (rest from reference TRBV5-1 and TRBJ1-2): KAGVTQTPRYLIKTRGQQVTLSCSPISGHRSVSWYQQTPGQGLQFLFEYFSETQRNKGNFPGRFSGRQFSNSRSEMNVSTLELGDSALYLCASRMDSYGYTFGSGTRLTVV.

The CDR3, as DNA: TGTGCCAGCAGCTTTAGCGGGGGGGCAGGCGAGCAGTACTTC. This sequence encodes CASSFSGGAGEQYF. The chain is built from TRBV11-2 and TRBJ2-7; 11 bases agree with TRBD2. Germline CDR1 reads SGHAT; CDR2 reads FQNNGV. There are 14 residues in the CDR3. V shed 3 bases, J shed 6 bases, and the junction held 4 bases outside the gene matches.

This clone has more than one count but fewer than ten. The J gene is TRBJ2-6, the V gene TRBV29-1; 9 bases are a match to TRBD1. CDR3 length: 15 residues. CDR1 and CDR2 from the germline V gene are SQVTM and ANQGSEA. V was clipped by 4 bases and J by 1 base; unmatched bases: 2. In nucleotides, the CDR3 is TGCAGCGTTGGGGGACAGGGATCTGGGGCCAACGTCCTGACTTTC. This codes for CSVGGQGSGANVLTF.

This rearrangement joins TRBV7-8 to TRBJ2-3, with 9 bases aligning to TRBD2. The V gene end was trimmed by 5 bases and the J gene end by 2 bases; junction bases not matched to a gene: 11. The V gene's germline CDR1 is SGHVS and CDR2 FQNEAQ. The CDR3 runs to 17 residues. The CDR3 spells CASSPNGGGGVTDTQYF. For the CDR3, the DNA is TGTGCCAGCAGCCCCAACGGTGGCGGGGGGGTCACAGATACGCAGTATTTT.

This chain connects TRBV5-4 to TRBJ2-7; D not resolved. Germline-derived CDR1 and CDR2 are SGHNT and YYREEE (reference sequence). V gave up 1 base and J gave up 6 bases, with 5 bases separating them. The CDR3 has 11 amino acids. Here the CDR3 reads CASSLNAEQYF. The DNA for the CDR3 is TGTGCCAGCAGCTTGAACGCCGAGCAGTACTTC. Variable domain in full (rest from reference TRBV5-4 and TRBJ2-7): ETGVTQSPTHLIKTRGQQVTLRCSSQSGHNTVSWYQQALGQGPQFIFQYYREEENGRGNFPPRFSGLQFPNYSSELNVNALELDDSALYLCASSLNAEQYFGPGTRLTVT.

This chain joins TRBV28 and TRBJ2-1, with 7 bases that match TRBD2. The CDR3 runs to 16 residues. V was clipped by 5 bases and J by 3 bases; unmatched bases: 10. CDR1 is MDHEN and CDR2 is SYDVKM in the germline V gene. CDR3 DNA sequence: TGTGCCAGCAGTCTCGAAAGCGGGGTCAACTACAATGAGCAGTTCTTC. Translating gives CASSLESGVNYNEQFF.

The chain has TRBV7-2 and TRBJ2-2; the match to TRBD2 covers 8 bases. V lost 3 bases and J lost 3; bases outside the gene matches: 6. The CDR3 is made up of 16 amino acids. The germline V gene encodes CDR1 SGHTA and CDR2 FQGNSA. The CDR3 DNA sequence: TGTGCCAGCAGCTTCAAGGCGGGAGGCGACACCGGGGAGCTGTTTTTT. It codes for CASSFKAGGDTGELFF.

The chain couples TRBV18 to TRBJ2-7; D gene ambiguous. The CDR3 runs to 14 residues. Trimming stripped 1 base from V and 5 bases from J, with 12 bases between. In germline, CDR1 is KGHSH, CDR2 LQKENI. CDR3 sequence: CASSPQAYGNEQYF. CDR3 nucleotide sequence: TGTGCCAGCTCACCACAGGCGTATGGAAACGAGCAGTACTTC.

This clone was counted a single time. V usage is TRBV6-1 and J usage is TRBJ2-7; D call uncertain. The germline V and J ends were trimmed by 10 bases and 0 bases, with 16 bases remaining between them. This CDR3 region has 14 residues. CDR1 MNHNS and CDR2 SASEGT come from the germline V gene. The CDR3 DNA is TGTGCCATCAGCGAACCGGGCTTCTCCTACGAGCAGTACTTC. Amino acid sequence: CAISEPGFSYEQYF.

The CDR3 nucleotides read TGCGCCAGCAGTGAGTCGGGAACTGAAGCTTTCTTT. It yields the protein CASSESGTEAFF. The chain links TRBV10-1 to TRBJ1-1; D uncertain. The CDR3 has 12 amino acids. Per germline, CDR1 WNHNN and CDR2 SYGVQD (reference sequence). V was shortened by 0 bases and J by 5 bases, with 4 bases between the two germline ends.

This chain uses TRBV6-4 with TRBJ2-3; tentatively, D is TRBD2 (7 bases). The CDR3 loop spans 15 amino acids. Per germline, CDR1 MRHNA and CDR2 SNTAGT. Trimming removed 6 bases at V and 0 bases at J, with 13 bases between. Here the CDR3 reads CASRRGPQSTDTQYF. The CDR3 nucleotides read TGTGCCAGCAGGCGGGGGCCTCAGAGCACAGATACGCAGTATTTT.

A single count supports this clone. The chain couples TRBV18 to TRBJ2-3, with D hard to call. Germline loops: CDR1 KGHSH, CDR2 LQKENI. The CDR3 has 15 amino acids. Trimming removed 3 bases from V and 0 bases from J, with 10 bases in between. CDR3 DNA: TGTGCCAGCTCACCGATCAGCAGTAGCACAGATACGCAGTATTTT. Its translation: CASSPISSSTDTQYF.

Points on this clone: Distinct nucleotide sequences in the sample also encode this CDR3. The rearrangement links TRBV7-3 to TRBJ1-6; TRBD1 matches 7 bases. CDR1 and CDR2 from the germline V gene are SGHTA and FQGTGA. CDR3 length: 13 residues. Germline trimming cut 4 bases from V and 9 bases from J; bases unmatched to any gene: 3. CDR3 sequence reads: CASSSNRGSPLHF. CDR3 coding DNA: TGTGCCAGCAGCTCAAACAGGGGTTCACCCCTCCACTTT.

V gene TRBV9 combines with J gene TRBJ1-1, with a weak D call TRBD1 (5 bases). Looked up from germline, CDR1 is SGDLS and CDR2 is YYNGEE. The CDR3 sequence is 16 residues long. Deletions cut 0 bases from V and 5 bases from J, with 17 bases between. CDR3 nucleotides: TGTGCCAGCAGCGTAGCCGGGGGAGGGAGTAGGACTGAAGCTTTCTTT. It encodes CASSVAGGGSRTEAFF.

This clone was detected many times. The chain joins TRBV11-2 to TRBJ2-2; no clear D gene. The V end was cut by 4 bases, the J end by 2 bases, with 11 bases between. Germline lookup yields CDR1 SGHAT and CDR2 FQNNGV. This CDR3 contains 15 residues. The CDR3 region has the DNA TGTGCCAGCAGCTCAGACTGGTTAAACACCGGGGAGCTGTTTTTT. Protein product: CASSSDWLNTGELFF.

The table lists this clone with a count of one. V gene TRBV6-5 combines with J gene TRBJ1-2; no reliable D call. V lost 0 bases, J lost 4 bases, and 15 bases lay in between. The germline V gene encodes CDR1 MNHEY and CDR2 SVGAGI. The CDR3 sequence is 16 residues long. CDR3 nucleotide sequence: TGTGCCAGCAGTTACTCTGCCATTAAGGCCGTCTATGGCTACACCTTC. Protein sequence: CASSYSAIKAVYGYTF.

The V gene is TRBV5-4, the J gene TRBJ2-1; perhaps TRBD1 as D (6 bases). Germline assignment: CDR1 SGHNT and CDR2 YYREEE (reference sequence). V lost 1 base, J lost 5 bases, and 10 bases lay in between. The CDR3 loop spans 14 amino acids. The CDR3 is CASSLWDTNNEQFF. CDR3 DNA: TGTGCCAGCAGCTTGTGGGACACCAACAATGAGCAGTTCTTC.

The chain employs TRBV5-4 and TRBJ2-1; TRBD2 might be the D (7 bases). V lost 0 bases and J lost 6, with 13 bases in between. This CDR3 region has 15 residues. Looked up from germline, CDR1 is SGHNT and CDR2 is YYREEE (reference sequence). DNA of the CDR3: TGTGCCAGCAGCTTGGGAGGGGGGGACTTCAATGAGCAGTTCTTC. Its protein product is CASSLGGGDFNEQFF.